Presented here are 2 T cell receptor beta chains from one specimen sequenced in a study of shared clonotypes between healthy human individuals. The data were produced by immunoSEQ multiplex PCR, yet TCRdb's version contains in-frame clones alone and is incomplete. The sample includes roughly 1 million clones, 60% to 80% of them seen just once. The sample was memory CD4+ T cells sorted from blood. Subset here: CD45RA-negative fraction. The receptors derive from a man aged 18 to 30 in good health.

V usage is TRBV4-2 and J usage is TRBJ1-2; TRBD1 agrees at 9 bases. The CDR3 has 16 amino acids. Losses at the gene ends were 0 bases for V and 7 bases for J; bases not matched to a gene: 9. Germline-derived CDR1 and CDR2 are LGHNA and YNFKEQ. In DNA, the CDR3 is TGTGCCAGCAGCCAAGAGGGGACACAGGGGGCAAGTGGCTACACCTTC. Translating gives CASSQEGTQGASGYTF.

The V gene is TRBV5-6, the J gene TRBJ2-5, with 16 bases lining up with TRBD2. The CDR3 covers 16 residues. Germline CDR1 reads SGHDT; CDR2 reads YYEEEE. The J segment lost 5 bases and the V segment lost 3 bases, leaving 4 bases of the junction unmatched. CDR3 bases: TGTGCCAGCAGCTGGGGGACTAGCGGGAGGGCCGAGACCCAGTACTTC. Its translation: CASSWGTSGRAETQYF.